The clone carrying this TCR beta chain was seen more than once but under ten times. The antigen remains undetermined. The PCR had 60 Vbeta and 13 Jbeta primers. Only in-frame clones appear in the TCRdb table, and some are missing; sequencing was by immunoSEQ multiplex PCR. The sample contains tens of thousands of clones, about 87% of which appear only once. Per germline, CDR1 ENHRY and CDR2 SYGVKD. The CDR3 consists of 15 residues. V shed 4 bases and J shed 6 bases, with 19 bases lying between them. The data originate from a study of cytomegalovirus exposure and HLA in healthy donors. Study-level background: From HLA-typed donors, an early data release held approximately 85 million unique TCRs.

Findings and limits, study-wide: Highly shared sequence variants in one cluster were likely a sequencing artifact. TCR beta chains numbering 164 were designated cytomegalovirus-associated.

The sample taken for sequencing was PBMCs. This clonotype was sampled from a young man in good health and CMV-seronegative. The chain recombines TRBV10-3 with TRBJ2-7; tentatively, D is TRBD1 (6 bases). In DNA, the CDR3 is TGTGCCATCAGTGCGGCCTCAGGGGATGGCCTCGAGCAGTACTTC. Protein sequence: CAISAASGDGLEQYF.